The 26 T cell receptor beta chains reported below all come from one sample, sequenced in a study of blood T cell repertoires in COVID-19. Data came from immunoSEQ multiplex PCR; TCRdb stores just in-frame clones and leaves some out. The sample records 200,000 or so clones, around four fifths being singletons. The sequenced sample consisted of peripheral blood. These receptors were taken from a human donor in a cohort sampled during active COVID-19.

The V gene is TRBV7-9, the J gene TRBJ2-2; no clear D gene. Per the germline V gene, CDR1 is SEHNR and CDR2 is FQNEAQ (reference sequence). V was cut by 1 base and J by 0 bases, with 6 bases left in between. The CDR3 loop spans 15 amino acids. For the CDR3, the DNA is TGTGCCAGCAGCTTAGGCGCCACGAACACCGGGGAGCTGTTTTTT. Residues: CASSLGATNTGELFF. Full variable domain (remainder filled in from reference TRBV7-9 and TRBJ2-2): DTGVSQNPRHKITKRGQNVTFRCDPISEHNRLYWYRQTLGQGPEFLTYFQNEAQLEKSRLLSDRFSAERPKGSFSTLEIQRTEQGDSAMYLCASSLGATNTGELFFGEGSRLTVL.

The J gene is TRBJ2-5, the V gene TRBV6-5; 9 bases map to TRBD1. There are 14 residues in the CDR3. The V gene end was trimmed by 10 bases and the J gene end by 5 bases; junction bases not matched to a gene: 11. Per germline, CDR1 MNHEY and CDR2 SVGAGI. CDR3 region: CATLKQGAMETQYF. As DNA, the CDR3 is TGTGCCACCTTGAAACAGGGGGCTATGGAGACCCAGTACTTC.

This sequence joins TRBV11-2 and TRBJ2-1; D is ambiguous. The CDR3 spans 12 residues. The V end lost 6 bases, the J end lost 9 bases, and 12 bases lay between the germline ends. Per germline, CDR1 SGHAT and CDR2 FQNNGV. CDR3 DNA: TGTGCCAGCAGAGTAGCTGGTGTTGAGCAGTTCTTC. The encoded protein is CASRVAGVEQFF.

The chain recombines TRBV10-1 with TRBJ2-6; 8 bases align to TRBD1. J lost 2 bases, V lost 6 bases, and 6 bases had no gene match. The CDR3 has 16 amino acids. CDR1 is WNHNN, CDR2 SYGVQD, per germline (reference sequence). CDR3 region: CASSGTGFPGANVLTF. For the CDR3, the DNA is TGCGCCAGCAGCGGGACAGGATTCCCTGGGGCCAACGTCCTGACTTTC.

V gene TRBV28 combines with J gene TRBJ1-2; D ambiguous. Germline lookup yields CDR1 MDHEN and CDR2 SYDVKM. CDR3 length: 14 residues. V lost 4 bases and J 6 bases, leaving 15 bases between the germline ends. CDR3 bases: TGTGCCAGCAGTTCCCCCGGGGTCGGGGATGGCTACACCTTC. Its translation: CASSSPGVGDGYTF.

The chain links TRBV4-1 to TRBJ2-2; D is ambiguous. Trimming removed 0 bases at V and 2 bases at J, with 13 bases between. Germline-derived CDR1 and CDR2 are MGHRA and YSYEKL. This CDR3 comprises 17 residues. The CDR3 is CASSQESWRINTGELFF. CDR3 DNA sequence: TGCGCCAGCAGCCAAGAGTCTTGGAGAATCAACACCGGGGAGCTGTTTTTT.

The chain combines TRBV18 with TRBJ1-1, with D maybe TRBD1 (5 bases). Germline-derived CDR1 and CDR2 are KGHSH and LQKENI. There are 14 residues in the CDR3. V shed 4 bases and J shed 0 bases, with 9 bases lying between them. CDR3 region: CASSLQEMNTEAFF. CDR3 DNA sequence: TGTGCCAGCTCACTACAGGAAATGAACACTGAAGCTTTCTTT.

The CDR3 coding sequence is TGTGCCAGCAGCATGACAGGGAAGATTGGGGCCAAAAACATTCAGTACTTC. This translates into CASSMTGKIGAKNIQYF. The chain recombines TRBV21-1 with TRBJ2-4; the table's D call, TRBD1, has no DNA check behind it. TRBV21-1 is marked as a pseudogene. This CDR3 comprises 17 residues.

The sample holds one count of this clone. The chain links TRBV5-1 to TRBJ1-3; TRBD1 might be the D (6 bases). This CDR3 comprises 16 residues. Trimming removed 4 bases at V and 0 bases at J, with 14 bases between. The V gene's germline CDR1 is SGHRS and CDR2 YFSETQ. The CDR3 loop is CASSPGTTNSGNTIYF. CDR3 DNA sequence: TGCGCCAGCAGCCCCGGGACAACCAACTCTGGAAACACCATATATTTT.

This clone showed up just a few times. This chain connects TRBV5-1 to TRBJ1-5; 8 bases align to TRBD1. Trimming at V came to 0 bases and at J to 3 bases, leaving 2 bases not matched to a gene. CDR3 length equals 15 residues. Germline CDR1 and CDR2: SGHRS and YFSETQ. The CDR3 region has the DNA TGCGCCAGCAGCTTGGGACAGGGGCCCAATCAGCCCCAGCATTTT. Translating gives CASSLGQGPNQPQHF.

The V gene is TRBV3-1 (or the pseudogene TRBV3-2), the J gene TRBJ2-1; TRBD2 matches 7 bases. This CDR3 spans 16 amino acids. Trimming took 0 bases from V and 4 from J; bases not matched to a gene: 6. Germline V CDR1 and CDR2: LGHDT, YNNKEL (reference sequence). CDR3 protein: CASSQDWGGSYNEQFF. The CDR3 DNA follows: TGTGCCAGCAGCCAAGATTGGGGGGGGAGTTACAATGAGCAGTTCTTC.

This clone was observed a few times. V gene TRBV19 combines with J gene TRBJ2-3; 7 nucleotides match TRBD1. This CDR3 comprises 15 residues. Germline V gene data show CDR1 as LNHDA and CDR2 as SQIVND (reference sequence). The V gene end was trimmed by 11 bases and the J gene end by 1 base; junction bases not matched to a gene: 12. The CDR3 nucleotides read TGTGCCTCGAGTTGGGGCCAGGGGGGCACAGATACGCAGTATTTT. Its protein is CASSWGQGGTDTQYF.

The chain has TRBV19 and TRBJ1-1; D perhaps matches TRBD1 (5 bases). The germline V and J ends were trimmed by 9 bases and 0 bases, with 8 bases remaining between them. Germline CDR1 and CDR2: LNHDA and SQIVND (reference sequence). The CDR3 consists of 12 residues. CDR3 residues: CASYRLNTEAFF. Written as DNA, the CDR3 is TGTGCCAGCTACAGGCTGAACACTGAAGCTTTCTTT.

This chain uses TRBV5-5 with TRBJ1-1; 8 bases are shared with TRBD1. After removal of 4 bases from V and 4 bases from J, the junction contained 6 bases not matched to a gene. The CDR3 contains 14 residues. The germline V gene has CDR1 SGHKS and CDR2 YYEKEE (reference sequence). CDR3 in DNA: TGTGCCAGCAGCAAGACAGGGGCTGGCACTGAAGCTTTCTTT. This encodes CASSKTGAGTEAFF.

V gene TRBV2 combines with J gene TRBJ1-4, with TRBD1 matching over 7 bases. This CDR3 contains 11 residues. Germline trimming cut 9 bases from V and 7 bases from J; bases unmatched to any gene: 2. The germline gives CDR1 SNHLY, CDR2 FYNNEI. As DNA, the CDR3 is TGTGCCAGTAACAGGGGTGAAAAACTGTTTTTT. It encodes CASNRGEKLFF. Full variable domain (rest looked up from reference TRBV2 and TRBJ1-4): EPEVTQTPSHQVTQMGQEVILRCVPISNHLYFYWYRQILGQKVEFLVSFYNNEISEKSEIFDDQFSVERPDGSNFTLKIRSTKLEDSAMYFCASNRGEKLFFGSGTQLSVL.

The chain joins TRBV4-1 to TRBJ1-2; 11 nucleotides align to TRBD1. The CDR3 extends over 14 amino acids. Trimming cost V 4 bases and J 6 bases; bases outside gene matches: 4. Per the germline V gene, CDR1 is MGHRA and CDR2 is YSYEKL. The CDR3 nucleotides read TGCGCCAGCAGCCTAGGACAGGGGGCGGATGGCTACACCTTC. Amino acids: CASSLGQGADGYTF.

The chain recombines TRBV10-3 with TRBJ1-4, with a possible D match to TRBD1 (5 bases). CDR3 size: 19 residues. V shed 6 bases and J shed 3 bases, with 26 bases lying between them. Per the germline V gene, CDR1 is ENHRY and CDR2 is SYGVKD. The DNA for the CDR3 is TGTGCCATCAGCTCCCCTGACAGATTTAGAAGGCCCCCTAATGAAAAACTGTTTTTT. Translating gives CAISSPDRFRRPPNEKLFF.

V and J are TRBV5-4 and TRBJ2-2; 7 bases match TRBD2. Germline values: CDR1 SGHNT, CDR2 YYREEE (reference sequence). V shed 0 bases and J 2 bases; nucleotides not matched to a gene: 4. The CDR3 spans 16 residues. The CDR3 is CASSLAPSGNTGELFF. DNA of the CDR3: TGTGCCAGCAGCTTGGCGCCTAGCGGCAACACCGGGGAGCTGTTTTTT.

V and J are TRBV7-6 and TRBJ2-1, with TRBD2 matching over 11 bases. This CDR3 contains 15 residues. Per germline, CDR1 SGHVS and CDR2 FNYEAQ. V shed 0 bases, J shed 6 bases, and the junction held 1 base outside the gene matches. The CDR3 DNA reads TGTGCCAGCAGCTTAGCGACTAGCGGGACCAATGAGCAGTTCTTC. Translation gives CASSLATSGTNEQFF. The full variable domain, in which reference TRBV7-6 and TRBJ2-1 provide the parts outside the CDR3, is GAGVSQSPRYKVTKRGQDVALRCDPISGHVSLYWYRQALGQGPEFLTYFNYEAQQDKSGLPNDRFSAERPEGSISTLTIQRTEQRDSAMYRCASSLATSGTNEQFFGPGTRLTVL.

The CDR3 DNA sequence: TGTGCCAGTAGTATGGTAACAGCCTACGAGCAGTACTTC. Protein: CASSMVTAYEQYF. The V and J genes are TRBV19 and TRBJ2-7; D remains ambiguous. V gave up 3 bases and J gave up 2 bases, with 8 bases separating them. CDR3 length: 13 residues. In germline, CDR1 is LNHDA, CDR2 SQIVND (reference sequence).

The rearrangement joins TRBV9 to TRBJ2-3; 9 bases match TRBD2. The V gene's germline CDR1 is SGDLS and CDR2 YYNGEE. This CDR3 region has 16 residues. V was pared by 0 bases and J by 6 bases, with 8 bases of the junction left unmatched. The CDR3 here is CASSVGFGGGADTQYF. The CDR3 nucleotides read TGTGCCAGCAGCGTAGGATTTGGCGGGGGGGCGGATACGCAGTATTTT. The whole variable domain, filled in from reference TRBV9 and TRBJ2-3, reads DSGVTQTPKHLITATGQRVTLRCSPRSGDLSVYWYQQSLDQGLQFLIQYYNGEERAKGNILERFSAQQFPDLHSELNLSSLELGDSALYFCASSVGFGGGADTQYFGPGTRLTVL.

The CDR3 spells CASSQPDRGKLNEQFF. DNA of the CDR3: TGCGCCAGCAGCCAACCGGACAGGGGGAAGCTCAATGAGCAGTTCTTC. The gene calls are TRBV5-1 and TRBJ2-1; 10 bases fit TRBD1. The CDR3 extends over 16 amino acids. Germline V gene data show CDR1 as SGHRS and CDR2 as YFSETQ. V was clipped by 4 bases and J by 6 bases; unmatched bases: 10.

This chain joins TRBV10-1 and TRBJ2-5; D might be TRBD1 (5 bases). The V gene's germline CDR1 is WNHNN and CDR2 SYGVQD (reference sequence). V was pared by 8 bases and J by 6 bases, with 16 bases between. This CDR3 is 13 amino acids long. CDR3 sequence reads: CASRDLRAKTQYF. CDR3 nucleotide sequence: TGCGCCAGCCGCGACCTCAGGGCAAAGACCCAGTACTTC.

V and J are TRBV15 and TRBJ2-1, with TRBD2 matching over 7 bases. The V gene's germline CDR1 is LNHNV and CDR2 YYDKDF (reference sequence). V shed 0 bases, J shed 5 bases, and the junction held 4 bases outside the gene matches. The CDR3 is made up of 15 amino acids. The CDR3 is CATSREREADNEQFF. In DNA form, the CDR3 reads TGTGCCACCAGCAGAGAACGGGAGGCCGACAATGAGCAGTTCTTC.

The genes are TRBV24-1 and TRBJ1-1; D gene ambiguous. In germline, CDR1 is KGHDR, CDR2 SFDVKD. The length of the CDR3 is 13 residues. V was trimmed by 7 bases and J by 2 bases, leaving 10 bases between them. Written as DNA, the CDR3 is TGTGCCACCAGATCTGAGGGAAACACTGAAGCTTTCTTT. Translating gives CATRSEGNTEAFF.

The chain links TRBV5-6 to TRBJ1-2, with D unclear. With 3 bases removed from V and 3 bases from J, the gap between germline ends came to 9 bases. CDR3 length equals 13 residues. Germline lookup yields CDR1 SGHDT and CDR2 YYEEEE. The CDR3 nucleotides read TGTGCCAGCAGCTCAGACACCTACTATGGCTACACCTTC. Protein: CASSSDTYYGYTF.